The 13 T cell receptor beta chains below were found in one sample sequenced in a study of T cells after posttransplantation cyclophosphamide. Assay: immunoSEQ multiplex PCR; the TCRdb copy retains only in-frame clones and omits some. The sample presents more than 35,000 clones, none singletons. Sequencing was done on a sample of PBMCs. The receptors stem from a man aged 50 or older in good health, CMV-negative, and a related stem cell transplant donor.

This clone was seen repeatedly, ten times or more. The chain joins TRBV19 to TRBJ2-3; TRBD2 agrees at 7 bases. After removal of 5 bases from V and 0 bases from J, the junction contained 5 bases not matched to a gene. This CDR3 is 15 amino acids long. Germline V gives CDR1 LNHDA, CDR2 SQIVND (reference sequence). As DNA, the CDR3 is TGTGCCAGTAGTCTGCAGCGGGGAAGCACAGATACGCAGTATTTT. It is translated as CASSLQRGSTDTQYF.

Ten or more counts support this clone. The rearrangement uses TRBV7-9 and TRBJ2-1, with 10 bases identical to TRBD2. The CDR3 extends over 16 amino acids. Germline CDR1 SEHNR, CDR2 FQNEAQ (reference sequence). V shed 1 base and J 3 bases; nucleotides not matched to a gene: 3. The CDR3 is CASSLVASGGYNEQFF. In DNA, the CDR3 is TGTGCCAGCAGCTTAGTGGCTAGCGGGGGCTACAATGAGCAGTTCTTC.

In its sample, this clone was seen a few times. Written as DNA, the CDR3 is TGTGCCAGCAGCTTGGCGGGACAGGGAATAGATACGCAGTATTTT. Translating gives CASSLAGQGIDTQYF. The chain is built from TRBV7-2 and TRBJ2-3; 9 bases align to TRBD1. Germline V gives CDR1 SGHTA, CDR2 FQGNSA. This CDR3 contains 15 residues. V lost 3 bases, J lost 5 bases, and 6 bases stayed unmatched.

This clone was found many times. This chain links TRBV19 with TRBJ2-3, with TRBD2 matching 8 bases. Germline values: CDR1 LNHDA, CDR2 SQIVND (reference sequence). The CDR3 contains 16 residues. The junction had 7 bases not matched to a gene; V was cut back by 5 bases and J by 0 bases. As DNA, the CDR3 is TGTGCCAGTAGTCCGTCTAGCGGGTTTAGCACAGATACGCAGTATTTT. It translates to CASSPSSGFSTDTQYF.

This clone was counted at least ten times. The rearrangement joins TRBV18 to TRBJ1-1, with 10 bases matching TRBD1. Germline-derived CDR1 and CDR2 are KGHSH and LQKENI. The CDR3 totals 17 residues. V shed 3 bases, J shed 5 bases, and the junction held 12 bases outside the gene matches. The CDR3 DNA sequence: TGTGCCAGCTCACCCCGGCGACAGGGGGCGTCGGGAACTGAAGCTTTCTTT. Residues: CASSPRRQGASGTEAFF.

This clone was seen at least ten times. The rearrangement links TRBV6-6 to TRBJ2-1; D perhaps matches TRBD2 (5 bases). The length of the CDR3 is 15 residues. Germline lookup yields CDR1 MNHNY and CDR2 SVGAGI (reference sequence). V was cut by 2 bases and J by 2 bases, with 10 bases left in between. The CDR3 sequence is CASSYTTTPYNEQFF. CDR3 bases: TGTGCCAGCAGTTACACGACTACACCCTACAATGAGCAGTTCTTC.

The chain is built from TRBV5-1 and TRBJ2-3; the match to TRBD2 covers 9 bases. The CDR3 has 17 residues. V lost 3 bases to trimming and J lost 1 base; unmatched junction nucleotides: 9. Germline V lookup: CDR1 SGHRS, CDR2 YFSETQ. The DNA of the CDR3 is TGCGCCAGCAGCTACGAACTGGGACTAGCAGGCACAGATACGCAGTATTTT. This codes for CASSYELGLAGTDTQYF.

This clone was observed many times. The chain couples TRBV4-1 to TRBJ1-1, with 8 bases that match TRBD1. The V gene end was trimmed by 4 bases and the J gene end by 1 base; junction bases not matched to a gene: 5. Per the germline V gene, CDR1 is MGHRA and CDR2 is YSYEKL. This CDR3 has 15 residues. The CDR3 here is CASSRPDRENTEAFF. In DNA, the CDR3 is TGCGCCAGCAGCCGACCGGACAGGGAGAACACTGAAGCTTTCTTT.

At least ten counts were recorded for this clone. J is TRBJ1-4 and V is TRBV9, with D perhaps matching TRBD1 (6 bases). CDR3 length: 17 amino acids. In germline, CDR1 is SGDLS, CDR2 YYNGEE. V lost 0 bases and J 4 bases, leaving 16 bases between the germline ends. The chain's CDR3 is CASSVGNLQGFNEKLFF. Written as DNA, the CDR3 is TGTGCCAGCAGCGTAGGTAATCTACAGGGTTTTAATGAAAAACTGTTTTTT.

The sample holds many counts of this clone. The chain employs TRBV14 and TRBJ1-1; D is unclear. Germline loops: CDR1 SGHDN, CDR2 FVKESK. This CDR3 contains 15 residues. V shed 0 bases and J shed 2 bases, with 10 bases lying between them. CDR3 DNA sequence: TGTGCCAGCAGCCAAGATTCACAGACAAACACTGAAGCTTTCTTT. Protein product: CASSQDSQTNTEAFF. The variable domain in full, completed from reference TRBV14 and TRBJ1-1, reads EAGVTQFPSHSVIEKGQTVTLRCDPISGHDNLYWYRRVMGKEIKFLLHFVKESKQDESGMPNNRFLAERTGGTYSTLKVQPAELEDSGVYFCASSQDSQTNTEAFFGQGTRLTVV.

This clone was recorded many times. This sequence joins TRBV27 and TRBJ1-5; D uncertain. CDR1 is MNHEY and CDR2 is SMNVEV in the germline V gene (reference sequence). CDR3 size: 15 residues. Trimming took off 6 bases at V and 3 bases at J, with 15 bases between the two ends. The CDR3: CASRKVGGHNQPQHF. Written as DNA, the CDR3 is TGTGCCAGCAGGAAGGTCGGCGGTCACAATCAGCCCCAGCATTTT.

This clone has a count of ten or more. The rearrangement links TRBV18 to TRBJ2-3; 8 nucleotides align to TRBD1. Germline CDR1 and CDR2: KGHSH and LQKENI. The CDR3 is 15 amino acids. The V and J ends lost 3 bases and 4 bases, in that order; junction bases with no gene match: 6. CDR3 in amino acids: CASSPGQDRSDTQYF. In DNA, the CDR3 is TGTGCCAGCTCACCGGGACAGGATCGCTCAGATACGCAGTATTTT.

This clone was found a few times. V gene TRBV19 combines with J gene TRBJ1-5; D possibly corresponds to TRBD1 (6 bases). Germline CDR1 LNHDA, CDR2 SQIVND (reference sequence). The CDR3 length is 13 residues. The ends were cut back, 7 bases at V and 6 bases at J, with 13 bases in the middle. CDR3 DNA sequence: TGTGCCAGTACCAACAGGGAAGGTCAGCCCCAGCATTTT. Its protein product is CASTNREGQPQHF.